This TCR beta chain was obtained from a study of Graves' ophthalmopathy and Graves' hyperthyroidism (dated by TCRdb to the late 2010s). At the level of the whole study: Peripheral blood samples were taken at the time of initial diagnosis, before any treatment was given. Following sample collection, hyperthyroidism patients were given methimazole at a starting dose of 30 mg daily, and ophthalmopathy patients were given high-dose intravenous methylprednisolone. The 90 to 100 discovery patients were randomly divided into training and test sets at a 7:3 ratio. To explore V-J signatures that separate ophthalmopathy from hyperthyroidism, a discovery set of about a hundred patients was enrolled, consisting of 40 to 45 with ophthalmopathy and 57 with stable hyperthyroidism. In total, 135 blood samples were TCR-sequenced: fewer than 50 ophthalmopathy, roughly 80 hyperthyroidism and some 17 hyperthyroidism-to-ophthalmopathy patients. In over five hyperthyroidism patients, the T-cell repertoires found in thyroid tissue were compared with those found in blood. The independent validation cohort included about 19 hyperthyroidism patients plus 17 patients who later progressed from hyperthyroidism to ophthalmopathy. The study used TCR beta repertoire signatures to distinguish Graves' ophthalmopathy from Graves' hyperthyroidism and to predict progression to ophthalmopathy.

This clonotype was observed many times. There is no known antigen for this receptor. No quality values exist for individual bases; no much larger clone is one base distant. TCR beta CDR3 regions were amplified from RNA transcripts for repertoire sequencing. The first round of RT-PCR was done with HTBI primers and the Qiagen OneStep RT-PCR kit, and was followed by a second round of multiplex PCR, then size selection and purification. The libraries underwent paired-end sequencing with 100 bp reads on an Illumina HiSeq2000. The authors' analysis ran thus. SOAPnuke was used for read processing, and reads with adapters, uncalled bases, a mean Phred below 15, or no exact constant-primer or identifier match were discarded. High-quality paired reads were merged with COPE v1.2.5. Each unique nucleotide sequence was defined as a clonotype, and clonotypes were aligned to IMGT TRB V, D and J references with MiTCR v1.1. Only V-J combinations with frequency above 0.0001 were analysed, covering 99% to 99.2% of repertoires. A TCR clonal expansion and chaos score per V-J combination was defined as the ratio of F50 clonal expansion to chaos observed in the TCRdist matrix. Features were reduced by Welch's t-statistics and random forest to over ten V-J combinations, which fed a naive Bayes classifier. The similarity between thyroid and blood repertoires was quantified using the Morisita-Horn index. TCRdb reanalyzed the raw reads on its own, using fastp at Q25 for trimming and MiXCR for clone calling, and kept in-frame beta chains. Rows with a matching CDR3 protein are joined into one entry that keeps the most common DNA and genes. It is TCRdb's table, rather than the study itself, that gives the V and J calls and clone size. Within this sample are about 480,000 distinct CDR3 sequences, with about 15% of them counted one time only. The ten largest clonotypes hold roughly 9.8% of the sample.

Study-wide findings and limitations: No statistical method was used to set the sample size in advance, and the investigators knew which group each participant was assigned to. Most expanded thyroid clonotypes with a frequency above 0.001 also appeared in blood, which suggests that blood repertoires may reflect the immune response in the thyroid. In validation, the model predicted ophthalmopathy progression with less than 71% sensitivity and approximately 78% specificity; approximately 12 predicted patients were CT-confirmed with GO in a median of approximately 6.5 months. The 13-signature model separated ophthalmopathy from stable hyperthyroidism with approximately 90% sensitivity and 81.08% specificity in cross-validation, and 80%/75% in the test set.

Cut back by 0 bases and 2 bases, the V and J ends lie 8 bases apart. The CDR3 runs 13 residues from the cysteine to the phenylalanine. The read is trimmed to its CDR3 DNA, 39 bases read in frame from base 1. The germline V gene encodes CDR1 DFQATT and CDR2 SNEGSKA (reference sequence). Ophthalmopathy patients had moderately to severely active disease, Clinical Activity Score of at least 3, NOSPECS grade of at least 4, and disease duration under 3 months. Patients were excluded if they had other autoimmune diseases, uncontrolled infections, pregnancy or lactation. Diagnosis relied on clinical symptoms, serum thyroxine, TRAb, thyroid ultrasound and orbital computed tomography. Ficoll-Paque density gradient centrifugation was used to isolate PBMCs from around 10 ml of fresh peripheral blood. Total RNA was extracted with Trizol reagent and quality-checked on an Agilent 2100 Bioanalyzer.

The sequence was collected from a woman aged 25 to 39 with Graves' ophthalmopathy. Donor details come from another sample of the same person, matched by shared clones. The source material was blood. This chain is built from TRBV20-1 and TRBJ2-7; TRBD1 is a weak D gene call, 5 bases matching. CDR3 sequence: CSAREGATYEQYF. The sequenced DNA is TGCAGTGCTAGAGAAGGGGCAACCTACGAGCAGTACTTC.